The clone carrying this TCR beta chain was picked up a small number of times. The CDR3 extends over 13 amino acids. CDR1 MNHEY and CDR2 SMNVEV come from the germline V gene (reference sequence). V was clipped by 7 bases and J by 7 bases, with 11 bases between them. The sample originates from a study of CD4+ T cells in melanoma. The repertoire was sequenced with immunoSEQ multiplex PCR; TCRdb's copy has only in-frame clones and lacks some. The sample carries around 10,000 clones, around two thirds recorded once. The sample taken for sequencing was tumor tissue. The V call is TRBV27, the J call TRBJ1-6, with D unresolved. This sequence was found in a human donor with melanoma. CDR3 nucleotides: TGTGCCAGCAAGTGGTTGCGGAATTCACCCCTCCACTTT. It codes for CASKWLRNSPLHF.